The 23 T cell receptor beta chains below all came from one sample that was sequenced in a study of CD8 T cells in ankylosing spondylitis. TCRdb reanalysed the 5' RACE reads using MiXCR and keeps one entry per CDR3 protein. The data contain about 140,000 distinct CDR3 sequences, approximately 7.3% of them singletons. Sequenced: blood, either unsorted or a sorted T cell fraction (not recorded which). The receptors were gathered from a female donor with ankylosing spondylitis or in good health (not recorded which).

This clonotype appeared a single time. The V gene is TRBV29-1, the J gene TRBJ2-1; D is undetermined. Trimming took 7 bases from V and 3 from J, leaving 7 bases between them. The V gene's germline CDR1 is SQVTM and CDR2 ANQGSEA. The CDR3 totals 11 residues. The CDR3 nucleotides are TGCAGCGCCGGTGGCTACAATGAGCAGTTCTTC. Protein product: CSAGGYNEQFF.

The table lists this clonotype with many counts. The chain joins TRBV5-1 to TRBJ2-7, with D tentatively TRBD1 (6 bases). CDR1 is SGHRS, CDR2 YFSETQ, per germline. V was clipped by 4 bases and J by 3 bases, with 14 bases between them. The CDR3 has 14 residues. The chain's CDR3 is CASSDDRLNYEQYF. CDR3 sequence (DNA): TGCGCCAGCAGCGATGACAGGCTGAACTACGAGCAGTACTTC.

This clonotype was seen ten or more times. The genes are TRBV5-5 and TRBJ2-7, with 8 nucleotides matching TRBD1. There are 16 residues in the CDR3. Germline values: CDR1 SGHKS, CDR2 YYEKEE (reference sequence). Trimming cost V 4 bases and J 2 bases; bases outside gene matches: 11. Written as DNA, the CDR3 is TGTGCCAGCAGCGACAATTGGACAGGGCTTACCTACGAGCAGTACTTC. Its protein product is CASSDNWTGLTYEQYF.

A single count supports this clonotype. The rearrangement links TRBV11-2 to TRBJ1-6; D is undetermined. CDR3 length equals 11 residues. Germline V CDR1 and CDR2: SGHAT, FQNNGV. V lost 0 bases and J lost 15, with 6 bases in between. In nucleotides, the CDR3 is TGTGCCAGCAGCTTAGAAGATGACCTCCACTTT. Its protein is CASSLEDDLHF.

This clonotype was seen repeatedly, ten times or more. J is TRBJ2-2 and V is TRBV6-2 or TRBV6-3; D uncertain. The germline gives CDR1 MNHEY, CDR2 SVGEGT. V lost 1 base and J 2 bases, leaving 8 bases between the germline ends. The CDR3 is 15 amino acids. DNA of the CDR3: TGTGCCAGCAGTTACTGGTCCGGAAACACCGGGGAGCTGTTTTTT. Translation gives CASSYWSGNTGELFF.

This clonotype was detected many times. The chain uses TRBV12-3 or TRBV12-4 and TRBJ2-1; D ambiguous. The CDR3 sequence is 12 residues long. V lost 5 bases and J lost 4, with 6 bases in between. For the CDR3, the DNA is TGTGCCAGCAGTAGGTGGTACAATGAGCAGTTCTTC. Translated: CASSRWYNEQFF.

This clonotype came up many times. The gene calls are TRBV20-1 and TRBJ1-1; D is ambiguous. The V end lost 7 bases, the J end lost 2 bases, and 17 bases lay between the germline ends. The CDR3 loop spans 14 amino acids. Germline CDR1 is DFQATT and CDR2 is SNEGSKA (reference sequence). This CDR3 reads CSVIFPGSNTEAFF. CDR3 in DNA: TGCAGTGTTATCTTCCCGGGATCTAACACTGAAGCTTTCTTT.

This clonotype was counted ten times or more. This sequence joins TRBV5-1 and TRBJ2-2; D call uncertain. CDR1 and CDR2 from the germline V gene are SGHRS and YFSETQ. Trimming removed 2 bases at V and 1 base at J, with 9 bases between. The CDR3 runs to 15 residues. The CDR3 sequence: CASSFRWKNTGELFF. The CDR3 DNA reads as TGCGCCAGCAGCTTCCGATGGAAGAACACCGGGGAGCTGTTTTTT.

This clonotype came up many times. This rearrangement joins TRBV7-2 to TRBJ1-3; D is perhaps TRBD1 (5 bases). This CDR3 contains 16 residues. Germline values: CDR1 SGHTA, CDR2 FQGNSA. The V and J ends lost 5 bases and 1 base respectively, with 15 bases between them. The DNA of the CDR3 is TGTGCCAGCAGCATAGGGTGGGGGAGATCTGGAAACACCATATATTTT. Translated: CASSIGWGRSGNTIYF.

This clonotype was picked up many times. The genes are TRBV29-1 and TRBJ2-1, with 7 bases matching TRBD2. The CDR3 has 14 residues. Germline CDR1 is SQVTM and CDR2 is ANQGSEA. The trim removed 4 bases at V and 5 bases at J, leaving 8 bases unmatched. In nucleotides, the CDR3 is TGCAGCGTTGCAGGACTAGATTTACACAATGAGCAGTTCTTC. Translation gives CSVAGLDLHNEQFF.

Ten or more counts support this clonotype. This chain links TRBV7-2 with TRBJ1-4, with D hard to call. This CDR3 is 16 amino acids long. Trimming took off 4 bases at V and 0 bases at J, with 12 bases between the two ends. Germline CDR1 reads SGHTA; CDR2 reads FQGNSA. The chain's CDR3 is CASSSSAIATNEKLFF. CDR3 sequence (DNA): TGTGCCAGCAGCTCTTCCGCGATTGCAACTAATGAAAAACTGTTTTTT.

This clonotype was picked up many times. The rearrangement links TRBV7-9 to TRBJ1-6; perhaps TRBD1 as D (5 bases). CDR3 size: 13 residues. The V and J ends lost 5 bases and 14 bases respectively, with 16 bases between them. The germline gives CDR1 SEHNR, CDR2 FQNEAQ (reference sequence). DNA for the CDR3: TGTGCCAGCAGCGCGACCGGGACCATGGCCCTCCACTTT. Translating gives CASSATGTMALHF.

Many counts were recorded for this clonotype. The chain couples TRBV30 to TRBJ2-2; 11 bases are shared with TRBD2. This CDR3 spans 17 amino acids. V lost 3 bases, J lost 2 bases, and 8 bases stayed unmatched. Germline CDR1 and CDR2: GTSNPN and SVGIG (reference sequence). The CDR3 reads CAWRARSGGVNTGELFF. CDR3 DNA sequence: TGTGCCTGGAGAGCCCGTAGCGGGGGGGTCAACACCGGGGAGCTGTTTTTT.

This clonotype has only one observation. The chain couples TRBV12-3 or TRBV12-4 to TRBJ2-7, with 8 bases aligning to TRBD2. The CDR3 is 14 residues long. The trim removed 6 bases at V and 4 bases at J, leaving 8 bases unmatched. The CDR3 DNA reads as TGTGCCAGCAGCCCGGCGGGGGGCTGGTACGAGCAGTACTTC. It is translated as CASSPAGGWYEQYF.

At least ten counts were recorded for this clonotype. The rearrangement links TRBV6-2 or TRBV6-3 to TRBJ2-3; TRBD1 aligns across 12 bases. J was trimmed by 1 base and V by 6 bases; bases with no gene match: 17. CDR1 MNHEY and CDR2 SVGEGT come from the germline V gene. The CDR3 runs 20 residues. CDR3 bases: TGTGCCAGCAGATCTCCGGGACAGGGGGCGATTTTAGGATGCACAGATACGCAGTATTTT. The encoded protein is CASRSPGQGAILGCTDTQYF.

This clonotype was observed a handful of times. V and J are TRBV7-6 and TRBJ2-7, with TRBD2 identical over 9 bases. This CDR3 has 17 amino acids. V was pared by 1 base and J by 0 bases, with 7 bases of the junction left unmatched. Per the germline V gene, CDR1 is SGHVS and CDR2 is FNYEAQ. CDR3 nucleotides: TGTGCCAGCAGCTTAGGTCTAGCGGGGAGGAGCTCCTACGAGCAGTACTTC. Residues: CASSLGLAGRSSYEQYF.

This clonotype was detected many times. This chain links TRBV20-1 with TRBJ2-3; 7 positions agree with TRBD2. The CDR3 runs 15 residues. Trimming cost V 4 bases and J 4 bases; bases outside gene matches: 11. Germline values: CDR1 DFQATT, CDR2 SNEGSKA (reference sequence). The CDR3 reads CSATLIQRGPDTQYF. DNA of the CDR3: TGCAGTGCTACCCTGATCCAGCGGGGCCCAGATACGCAGTATTTT.

This clonotype has a handful of counts. The J gene is TRBJ2-5, the V gene TRBV6-1; TRBD2 matches 15 bases. This CDR3 comprises 19 residues. CDR1 is MNHNS and CDR2 is SASEGT in the germline V gene. The ends lost 5 bases at V and 2 bases at J; junction bases unmatched: 12. DNA of the CDR3: TGTGCCAGCAGTCCATCTTGGACTAGCGGGGGGGATTGGCAAGAGACCCAGTACTTC. As protein: CASSPSWTSGGDWQETQYF.

This clonotype occurred many times. V gene TRBV3-1 combines with J gene TRBJ1-1, with 8 bases fitting TRBD1. The CDR3 is made up of 13 amino acids. Germline CDR1 is LGHDT and CDR2 is YNNKEL (reference sequence). V gave up 1 base and J gave up 7 bases; unmatched junction bases: 2. In DNA form, the CDR3 reads TGTGCCAGCAGCCAAGGGGGGACAGGTGAAGCTTTCTTT. Protein sequence: CASSQGGTGEAFF.

This clonotype was observed at least ten times. V gene TRBV27 combines with J gene TRBJ2-2; 8 bases align to TRBD2. This CDR3 has 17 amino acids. Germline-derived CDR1 and CDR2 are MNHEY and SMNVEV (reference sequence). V dropped 4 bases and J dropped 6; count of bases not matched to a gene: 13. CDR3 residues: CASSSPPGRGASGELFF. In DNA form, the CDR3 reads TGTGCCAGCAGTTCCCCCCCTGGGCGGGGGGCGTCCGGGGAGCTGTTTTTT.

This clonotype was counted between two and nine times. This chain uses TRBV13 with TRBJ1-1; possible D gene TRBD1, 5 bases. The length of the CDR3 is 14 residues. Germline CDR1 reads PRHDT; CDR2 reads FYEKMQ (reference sequence). Deletions cut 0 bases from V and 4 bases from J, with 9 bases between. The DNA of the CDR3 is TGTGCCAGCAGCTTAGGTTGGGGGGGCACTGAAGCTTTCTTT. It codes for CASSLGWGGTEAFF.

This clonotype was seen ten or more times. V is TRBV12-3 or TRBV12-4 and J is TRBJ2-1, with 9 nucleotides matching TRBD2. This CDR3 has 16 residues. J gave up 2 bases and V 6 bases, and 8 bases lay outside the gene matches. CDR3 in DNA: TGTGCCAGCAGCCCGCCTGGCGGGGGGGCCTACAATGAGCAGTTCTTC. The encoded protein is CASSPPGGGAYNEQFF.

This clonotype came up many times. The genes are TRBV20-1 and TRBJ2-7; D perhaps matches TRBD2 (5 bases). This CDR3 spans 15 amino acids. The V end was cut by 0 bases, the J end by 5 bases, with 17 bases between. Per the germline V gene, CDR1 is DFQATT and CDR2 is SNEGSKA (reference sequence). The CDR3 spells CSARDPLGGGDEQYF. CDR3 in DNA: TGCAGTGCTAGAGATCCCCTAGGCGGAGGAGACGAGCAGTACTTC.